What follows are 24 T cell receptor beta chains derived from one specimen sequenced in a study of T cell repertoires in cytomegalovirus infection. TCRdb re-called the reads through MiXCR, storing one row per CDR3 protein. The sample has about 100,000 distinct CDR3 sequences, 16% seen once. The sequencing input was PBMCs. These receptors were collected from a human donor in good health (CMV status not recorded). Some clones in this sample may be carry-over from other donors' samples.

This clonotype occurred many times. V usage is TRBV7-6 and J usage is TRBJ1-4, with a tentative D call TRBD1 (5 bases). The germline CDR1 and CDR2 sequences are SGHVS and FNYEAQ. This CDR3 has 16 residues. V was cut by 4 bases and J by 5 bases, with 17 bases left in between. The CDR3 DNA is TGTGCCAGCAGCTCCCGGACAAGGAGCCCGAATGAAAAACTGTTTTTT. This gives the protein CASSSRTRSPNEKLFF.

This chain links TRBV6-2 or TRBV6-3 with TRBJ2-1; 10 bases line up with TRBD1. The V and J ends lost 4 bases and 3 bases, in that order; junction bases with no gene match: 6. This CDR3 is 16 amino acids long. Looked up from germline, CDR1 is MNHEY and CDR2 is SVGEGT. CDR3 bases: TGTGCCAGCAGTTCTCCCGGGACAGGGGACTACAATGAGCAGTTCTTC. Residues: CASSSPGTGDYNEQFF.

This clonotype occurred a few times. The rearrangement links TRBV5-6 to TRBJ1-1; D unclear. This CDR3 has 13 residues. Germline lookup yields CDR1 SGHDT and CDR2 YYEEEE. Trimming took off 4 bases at V and 11 bases at J, with 18 bases between the two ends. CDR3 in DNA: TGTGCCAGCAGCCCCTGGGTAGATCGGGGTGCTTTCTTT. Translation: CASSPWVDRGAFF. The variable domain in full, with the rest retrieved from reference TRBV5-6 and TRBJ1-1, is DAGVTQSPTHLIKTRGQQVTLRCSPKSGHDTVSWYQQALGQGPQFIFQYYEEEERQRGNFPDRFSGHQFPNYSSELNVNALLLGDSALYLCASSPWVDRGAFFGQGTRLTVV.

In its sample, this clonotype was seen many times. The genes are TRBV7-2 and TRBJ1-5; no reliable D call. V was pared by 2 bases and J by 4 bases, with 24 bases between. This CDR3 contains 19 residues. CDR1 is SGHTA, CDR2 FQGNSA, per germline. CDR3 DNA: TGTGCCAGCAGCTTAAGAGGGAGGTCAGACGGACGGATTAATCAGCCCCAGCATTTT. Translating it yields CASSLRGRSDGRINQPQHF.

This clonotype was seen repeatedly, ten times or more. The chain is built from TRBV7-2 and TRBJ2-3; 7 bases agree with TRBD1. The V segment lost 5 bases and the J segment 6 bases; nucleotides outside the gene matches: 8. CDR1 SGHTA and CDR2 FQGNSA come from the germline V gene. This CDR3 comprises 14 residues. In DNA form, the CDR3 reads TGTGCCAGCAGCCGAGGGGGCTACGAGGATACGCAGTATTTT. Protein product: CASSRGGYEDTQYF.

The chain carries TRBV6-1 and TRBJ2-3; D is possibly TRBD1 or TRBD2 (5 bases each). V lost 7 bases and J 4 bases, leaving 15 bases between the germline ends. Germline V gene sequence: CDR1 MNHNS, CDR2 SASEGT. This CDR3 contains 14 residues. CDR3 region: CASTRGRNSDTQYF. The CDR3 nucleotides read TGTGCCAGCACGAGGGGACGAAATTCAGATACGCAGTATTTT.

In its sample, this clonotype was seen many times. The chain has TRBV12-5 and TRBJ1-1; 7 bases agree with TRBD1. With 1 base clipped from V and 1 base from J, the junction kept 18 bases outside the gene matches. This CDR3 is 20 amino acids long. Germline CDR1 and CDR2: LGHNT and FRNRAP. CDR3 sequence: CASGLAALRGIGARNTEAFF. DNA of the CDR3: TGTGCTAGTGGTTTGGCTGCCCTCAGGGGGATCGGGGCTAGGAACACTGAAGCTTTCTTT.

V usage is TRBV3-1 and J usage is TRBJ1-1; 7 bases agree with TRBD1. The CDR3 is 14 amino acids. After removal of 1 base from V and 7 bases from J, the junction contained 6 bases not matched to a gene. Per the germline V gene, CDR1 is LGHDT and CDR2 is YNNKEL (reference sequence). The CDR3 sequence: CASSQAQGGREAFF. DNA of the CDR3: TGTGCCAGCAGCCAAGCTCAGGGGGGACGTGAAGCTTTCTTT.

This clonotype was seen many times. J is TRBJ1-1 and V is TRBV20-1; D possibly corresponds to TRBD1 (6 bases). With 7 bases removed from V and 7 bases from J, the gap between germline ends came to 16 bases. The CDR3 has 12 residues. CDR1 is DFQATT and CDR2 is SNEGSKA in the germline V gene (reference sequence). The CDR3 is CSESGVGGEAFF. For the CDR3, the DNA is TGCAGTGAATCAGGGGTGGGTGGTGAAGCTTTCTTT.

The J gene is TRBJ2-1, the V gene TRBV6-2 or TRBV6-3, with TRBD2 matching over 8 bases. J was trimmed by 2 bases and V by 6 bases; bases with no gene match: 6. The CDR3 is made up of 15 amino acids. CDR1 and CDR2 (germline): MNHEY, SVGEGT. This chain's CDR3 is CASSRASGPYNEQFF. DNA of the CDR3: TGTGCCAGCAGCCGGGCTAGCGGGCCCTACAATGAGCAGTTCTTC.

This clonotype was detected a few times. V is TRBV18 and J is TRBJ1-4; D may be TRBD1 (6 bases). V shed 0 bases and J shed 4 bases, with 9 bases lying between them. The CDR3 has 15 residues. The germline V gene encodes CDR1 KGHSH and CDR2 LQKENI. CDR3 region: CASSPPMDSNEKLFF. CDR3 DNA: TGTGCCAGCTCACCACCTATGGACAGTAATGAAAAACTGTTTTTT.

In this sample, this clonotype turned up many times. The chain employs TRBV28 and TRBJ1-6, with D unresolved. The CDR3 sequence is 13 residues long. Trimming removed 2 bases at V and 14 bases at J, with 13 bases between. CDR1 MDHEN and CDR2 SYDVKM come from the germline V gene. The DNA of the CDR3 is TGTGCCAGCAGTTTAGGGTCAGCCAGATCCCTCCACTTT. Its translation: CASSLGSARSLHF.

This clonotype has at least ten counts. It is unclear where the CDR3 begins or ends on the DNA, so no DNA is shown, and the CDR3 is as TCRdb lists it. This rearrangement joins TRBV7-2 to TRBJ2-3. Termini included, the CDR3 measures 16 amino acids. Germline lookup yields CDR1 SGHTA and CDR2 FQGNSA. The CDR3 sequence: CASSLFRFGETDTQYF.

This clonotype was found many times. The chain joins TRBV7-6 to TRBJ2-1, with 15 bases identical to TRBD2. The V gene's germline CDR1 is SGHVS and CDR2 FNYEAQ. Trimming took 5 bases from V and 8 from J; bases not matched to a gene: 10. This CDR3 has 17 residues. CDR3 sequence (DNA): TGTGCCAGCAGCCCCTGGACTAGCGGGGGGGCAGGGTATGAGCAGTTCTTC. As protein: CASSPWTSGGAGYEQFF. Based on the CDR3 plus reference TRBV7-6 and TRBJ2-1, the full variable domain is GAGVSQSPRYKVTKRGQDVALRCDPISGHVSLYWYRQALGQGPEFLTYFNYEAQQDKSGLPNDRFSAERPEGSISTLTIQRTEQRDSAMYRCASSPWTSGGAGYEQFFGPGTRLTVL.

This clonotype was seen at least ten times. This chain joins TRBV7-2 and TRBJ1-2; no clear D. The CDR3 covers 12 residues. Germline-derived CDR1 and CDR2 are SGHTA and FQGNSA. Trimming removed 2 bases from V and 6 bases from J, with 7 bases in between. The DNA for the CDR3 is TGTGCCAGCAGCTTATTTGGTGATGGCTACACCTTC. This translates into CASSLFGDGYTF.

This clonotype has only a few counts. The chain carries TRBV4-1 and TRBJ2-2; D unclear. The CDR3 loop spans 16 amino acids. Germline values: CDR1 MGHRA, CDR2 YSYEKL. V gave up 1 base and J gave up 6 bases, with 15 bases separating them. CDR3 nucleotide sequence: TGCGCCAGCAGCCAAGGCTCATCCCCCGGTGCCGGGGAGCTGTTTTTT. Translating gives CASSQGSSPGAGELFF.

This chain connects TRBV5-4 to TRBJ2-7; weak D call: TRBD2 (5 bases). This CDR3 has 13 amino acids. Deletions cut 2 bases from V and 7 bases from J, with 13 bases between. Germline V gives CDR1 SGHNT, CDR2 YYREEE (reference sequence). The CDR3 region is CASSFSGVGEQYF. In nucleotides, the CDR3 is TGTGCCAGCAGCTTTTCCGGGGTGGGGGAGCAGTACTTC.

The chain links TRBV12-3 or TRBV12-4 to TRBJ1-3; no reliable D call. The V end was cut by 6 bases, the J end by 6 bases, with 15 bases between. There are 14 residues in the CDR3. The DNA of the CDR3 is TGTGCCAGCAGCCTTCAATCGAGCCTAAACACCATATATTTT. This gives the protein CASSLQSSLNTIYF.

This clonotype was detected many times. This chain links TRBV7-2 with TRBJ2-1; D gene uncertain. The germline V gene encodes CDR1 SGHTA and CDR2 FQGNSA. The CDR3 covers 15 residues. The germline V and J ends were trimmed by 7 bases and 2 bases, with 15 bases remaining between them. The CDR3 DNA follows: TGTGCCAGCACCCTGCGGCAGGCAACCTACAATGAGCAGTTCTTC. It is translated as CASTLRQATYNEQFF.

The chain couples TRBV6-2 or TRBV6-3 to TRBJ2-7; 8 bases fit TRBD1. CDR1 is MNHEY, CDR2 SVGEGT, per germline. The ends lost 6 bases at V and 3 bases at J; junction bases unmatched: 7. The CDR3 loop spans 14 amino acids. CDR3 in DNA: TGTGCCAGCAGACCGGGACAGGCCTTCTACGAGCAGTACTTC. Translation: CASRPGQAFYEQYF.

This clonotype was seen a few times. The genes are TRBV20-1 and TRBJ1-5, with TRBD1 identical over 8 bases. Germline V lookup: CDR1 DFQATT, CDR2 SNEGSKA (reference sequence). The CDR3 is made up of 15 amino acids. V lost 2 bases and J lost 1; bases outside the gene matches: 4. This CDR3 is CSARLTGGSNQPQHF. Here the CDR3 DNA reads TGCAGTGCTAGACTTACAGGGGGAAGCAATCAGCCCCAGCATTTT.

This clonotype was picked up many times. The gene calls are TRBV5-4 and TRBJ2-6; 9 bases are a match to TRBD2. The germline V gene has CDR1 SGHNT and CDR2 YYREEE (reference sequence). Trimming at V came to 4 bases and at J to 4 bases, leaving 9 bases not matched to a gene. The CDR3 is made up of 17 amino acids. The CDR3 loop reads CASSPSAGGRGANVLTF. CDR3 nucleotides: TGTGCCAGCAGCCCCTCGGCGGGGGGGCGAGGGGCCAACGTCCTGACTTTC. Combining the CDR3 with reference TRBV5-4 and TRBJ2-6 gives the whole variable domain ETGVTQSPTHLIKTRGQQVTLRCSSQSGHNTVSWYQQALGQGPQFIFQYYREEENGRGNFPPRFSGLQFPNYSSELNVNALELDDSALYLCASSPSAGGRGANVLTFGAGSRLTVL.

The sample holds a few counts of this clonotype. In DNA form, the CDR3 reads TGTGCCAGCAGCGCCCCAAGGGCGGGGACTGCCGGGGAGCTGTTTTTT. Protein: CASSAPRAGTAGELFF. The chain joins TRBV5-5 to TRBJ2-2, with a weak D call TRBD2 (6 bases). Germline-derived CDR1 and CDR2 are SGHKS and YYEKEE (reference sequence). Trimming removed 4 bases at V and 6 bases at J, with 19 bases between. The CDR3 contains 16 residues. Full variable domain (rest looked up from reference TRBV5-5 and TRBJ2-2): DAGVTQSPTHLIKTRGQQVTLRCSPISGHKSVSWYQQVLGQGPQFIFQYYEKEERGRGNFPDRFSARQFPNYSSELNVNALLLGDSALYLCASSAPRAGTAGELFFGEGSRLTVL.

DNA for the CDR3: TGTGCCAGCAGGCCCGGGGAGGGGGACTATGGCTACACCTTC. It specifies CASRPGEGDYGYTF. The chain recombines TRBV5-5 with TRBJ1-2, with D possibly being TRBD1 (6 bases). In germline, CDR1 is SGHKS, CDR2 YYEKEE (reference sequence). Between the trimmed V and J ends, which lost 5 bases and 3 bases, there was a span of 14 bases. The CDR3 totals 14 residues. The full variable domain, in which reference TRBV5-5 and TRBJ1-2 provide the parts outside the CDR3, is DAGVTQSPTHLIKTRGQQVTLRCSPISGHKSVSWYQQVLGQGPQFIFQYYEKEERGRGNFPDRFSARQFPNYSSELNVNALLLGDSALYLCASRPGEGDYGYTFGSGTRLTVV.